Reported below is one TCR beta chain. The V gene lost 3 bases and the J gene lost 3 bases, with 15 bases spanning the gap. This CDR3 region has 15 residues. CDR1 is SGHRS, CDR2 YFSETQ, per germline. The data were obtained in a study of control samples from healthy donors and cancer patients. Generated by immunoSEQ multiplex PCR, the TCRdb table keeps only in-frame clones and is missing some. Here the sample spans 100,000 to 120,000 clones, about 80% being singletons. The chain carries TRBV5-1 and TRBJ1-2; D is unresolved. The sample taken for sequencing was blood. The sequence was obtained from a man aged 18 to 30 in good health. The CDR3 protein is CASSSLTARDYGYTF. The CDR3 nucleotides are TGCGCCAGCAGCTCCCTGACGGCCCGGGACTATGGCTACACCTTC.